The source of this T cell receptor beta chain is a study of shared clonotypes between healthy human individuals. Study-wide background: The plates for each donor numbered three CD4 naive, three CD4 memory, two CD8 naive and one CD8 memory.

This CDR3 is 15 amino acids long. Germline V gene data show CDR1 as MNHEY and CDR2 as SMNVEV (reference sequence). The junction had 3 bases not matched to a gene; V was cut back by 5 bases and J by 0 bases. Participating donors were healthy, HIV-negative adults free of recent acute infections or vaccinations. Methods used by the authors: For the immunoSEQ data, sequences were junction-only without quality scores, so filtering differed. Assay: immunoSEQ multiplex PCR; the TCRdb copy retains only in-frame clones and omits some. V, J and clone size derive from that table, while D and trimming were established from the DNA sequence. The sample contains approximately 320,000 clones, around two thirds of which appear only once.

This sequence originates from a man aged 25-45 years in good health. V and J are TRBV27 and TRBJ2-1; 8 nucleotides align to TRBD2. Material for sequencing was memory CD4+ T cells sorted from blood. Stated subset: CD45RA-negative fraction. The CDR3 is CASSVLAGSYNEQFF. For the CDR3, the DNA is TGTGCCAGCAGTGTTCTAGCGGGCTCCTACAATGAGCAGTTCTTC.